What follows are 15 T cell receptor beta chains derived from one specimen sequenced in a study of technical replicates of blood from a few donors. Clones were sequenced by immunoSEQ multiplex PCR, and TCRdb holds only the in-frame ones, with some missing. Of around 68,000 clones in the sample, roughly 97% were seen once. Sequenced: T cells isolated from PBMCs. Every receptor here comes from a human donor in good health.

The J gene is TRBJ2-5, the V gene TRBV7-2; D not resolved. Trimming removed 3 bases at V and 5 bases at J, with 7 bases between. Germline CDR1 is SGHTA and CDR2 is FQGNSA. The CDR3 spans 12 residues. CDR3 loop: CASSFQVETQYF. Here the CDR3 DNA reads TGTGCCAGCAGCTTTCAGGTGGAGACCCAGTACTTC.

This clone was detected once. The chain couples TRBV5-3 to TRBJ2-5; 9 nucleotides match TRBD1. TRBV5-3 is noted as an ORF with a role that remains uncertain. J gave up 4 bases and V 5 bases, and 15 bases lay outside the gene matches. The CDR3 extends over 17 amino acids. CDR3 sequence reads: CARRHFGTHRGLETQYF. For the CDR3, the DNA is TGTGCCAGAAGACATTTTGGGACTCACAGGGGGCTAGAGACCCAGTACTTC.

The genes are TRBV19 and TRBJ2-4; no clear D. The CDR3 length is 15 residues. V was pared by 6 bases and J by 3 bases, with 15 bases between. Germline lookup yields CDR1 LNHDA and CDR2 SQIVND (reference sequence). The DNA for the CDR3 is TGTGCCAGTAGCTCCACCTGGCACCTCAAAAACATTCAGTACTTC. Its protein is CASSSTWHLKNIQYF.

The genes are TRBV29-1 and TRBJ2-1, with D perhaps TRBD2 (6 bases). Per the germline V gene, CDR1 is SQVTM and CDR2 is ANQGSEA. V lost 7 bases, J lost 0 bases, and 10 bases lay in between. The CDR3 runs to 13 residues. CDR3 region: CSASESSYNEQFF. The CDR3 DNA reads as TGCAGCGCTAGCGAGAGCTCCTACAATGAGCAGTTCTTC.

The V and J genes are TRBV6-5 and TRBJ2-7; D remains unclear. The CDR3 extends over 14 amino acids. Looked up from germline, CDR1 is MNHEY and CDR2 is SVGAGI. Trimming left V 5 bases short and J 4 bases short, with 15 bases between. The CDR3: CASSLQDHLYEQYF. DNA for the CDR3: TGTGCCAGCAGTCTCCAGGATCACCTTTACGAGCAGTACTTC.

The chain recombines TRBV5-6 with TRBJ2-7, with 8 bases that match TRBD1. Germline values: CDR1 SGHDT, CDR2 YYEEEE. The CDR3 runs to 16 residues. Losses at the gene ends were 3 bases for V and 6 bases for J; bases not matched to a gene: 14. CDR3 nucleotide sequence: TGTGCCAGCAGCTCTCTTGGGACAGGTTACCTAGGCGAGCAGTACTTC. Protein sequence: CASSSLGTGYLGEQYF.

The chain has TRBV11-2 and TRBJ1-2; D is possibly TRBD1 (5 bases). Germline V gene lookup returns CDR1 SGHAT and CDR2 FQNNGV. The CDR3 runs 16 residues. V lost 3 bases to trimming and J lost 4 bases, with 18 bases between them. The CDR3 region is CASSLPLRAGIYGYTF. CDR3 nucleotide sequence: TGTGCCAGCAGCTTGCCCCTTCGGGCAGGGATCTATGGCTACACCTTC.

This clone was detected only once. The chain combines TRBV7-2 with TRBJ1-2, with TRBD1 matching over 8 bases. CDR3 length: 14 amino acids. V lost 5 bases, J lost 7 bases, and 9 bases stayed unmatched. Per germline, CDR1 SGHTA and CDR2 FQGNSA. The CDR3 protein is CASSPRQGRSGYTF. DNA of the CDR3: TGTGCCAGCAGCCCGCGACAGGGGCGGAGTGGCTACACCTTC.

The rearrangement uses TRBV4-2 and TRBJ2-1, with TRBD2 as a possible D gene (7 bases). V shed 4 bases and J shed 4 bases, with 17 bases lying between them. The CDR3 sequence is 16 residues long. CDR1 is LGHNA and CDR2 is YNFKEQ in the germline V gene. In DNA form, the CDR3 reads TGTGCCAGCAGCCCCGTAGGGGGGAGGGGTTACAATGAGCAGTTCTTC. Translated, it gives CASSPVGGRGYNEQFF.

This clone was detected once. V and J are TRBV5-5 and TRBJ2-7; weak D call: TRBD1 (5 bases). Germline loops: CDR1 SGHKS, CDR2 YYEKEE (reference sequence). The CDR3 has 14 amino acids. V dropped 0 bases and J dropped 0 bases, with 7 bases sitting between them. The CDR3 DNA sequence: TGTGCCAGCAGCTTGGGACAGAGCTCCTACGAGCAGTACTTC. This codes for CASSLGQSSYEQYF.

The V gene is TRBV9, the J gene TRBJ1-4; 9 bases agree with TRBD1. The CDR3 extends over 14 amino acids. Germline V CDR1 and CDR2: SGDLS, YYNGEE. With V trimmed by 2 bases and J by 6 bases, 2 bases remained unmatched. As DNA, the CDR3 is TGTGCCAGCAGCGTTGGGACAGGGTATGAAAAACTGTTTTTT. This codes for CASSVGTGYEKLFF.

The V gene is TRBV6-5, the J gene TRBJ1-2; 10 bases fit TRBD1. Per the germline V gene, CDR1 is MNHEY and CDR2 is SVGAGI. The CDR3 is 13 amino acids. Trimming removed 7 bases from V and 6 bases from J; junction bases left unmatched: 5. The CDR3 DNA sequence: TGTGCCAGCACCCGGACAGGGGGACATGGCTACACCTTC. It translates to CASTRTGGHGYTF.

This clone was seen only once. The rearrangement links TRBV5-1 to TRBJ2-7; D is uncertain. Germline lookup yields CDR1 SGHRS and CDR2 YFSETQ. This CDR3 is 14 amino acids long. Trimming took 8 bases from V and 0 from J, leaving 15 bases between them. CDR3 region: CASSLPTTSYEQYF. CDR3 bases: TGCGCCAGTTCCCTTCCAACAACCTCCTACGAGCAGTACTTC.

The chain employs TRBV7-3 and TRBJ1-1; D gene unclear. Germline V gene lookup returns CDR1 SGHTA and CDR2 FQGTGA. Trimming removed 6 bases from V and 1 base from J, with 18 bases in between. The CDR3 is 16 residues long. The CDR3 spells CASSKASREWNTEAFF. Written as DNA, the CDR3 is TGTGCCAGCAGTAAAGCGAGCCGGGAGTGGAACACTGAAGCTTTCTTT.

The chain carries TRBV9 and TRBJ2-1; 7 nucleotides agree with TRBD2. The CDR3 length is 15 residues. The V gene end was trimmed by 2 bases and the J gene end by 8 bases; junction bases not matched to a gene: 10. Germline loops: CDR1 SGDLS, CDR2 YYNGEE. The CDR3: CASSVLGTTQDEQFF. CDR3 DNA sequence: TGTGCCAGCAGCGTTCTCGGGACTACTCAAGATGAGCAGTTCTTC.